This T cell receptor (beta chain) came from a study of T cell repertoires in cytomegalovirus infection. A word on this clonotype: The target antigen is unknown.

Trimming took 2 bases from V and 4 from J, leaving 19 bases between them. This CDR3 contains 17 residues. Germline V gene data show CDR1 as SGHVS and CDR2 as FNYEAQ. Overall study findings and caveats: HLA-C-restricted CMV clonotypes gave the most frequent clonotype in two of eight donors.

MiXCR was run by TCRdb on the reads, yielding one entry per CDR3 protein. This table has about half a million distinct CDR3 sequences, more than 30% appearing once. This receptor was taken from a human donor in good health (CMV status not recorded). Some clones in this sample may be carry-over from other donors' samples. The sequencing here drew on cultured PBMCs, taken from culture after CMV antigen stimulation. The V gene is TRBV7-6, the J gene TRBJ2-3, with D possibly TRBD2 on 6 matching bases. This chain's CDR3 is CASSLIGGTLISDTQYF. The CDR3 DNA sequence: TGTGCCAGCAGCTTAATCGGGGGTACCCTTATCTCAGATACGCAGTATTTT.